These T cell receptor beta chains were read from a single sample in a study of regulatory T cells in long-lasting Graves disease. MiXCR was run by TCRdb on the multiplex PCR reads, yielding one entry per CDR3 protein. The sample has 400,000 to 500,000 distinct CDR3 sequences, roughly 15% seen once. This sample also belongs to another study, concerning T cells in Graves' hyperthyroidism and ophthalmopathy.

Sequenced material: peripheral blood mononuclear cells (PBMCs), taken at new diagnosis, from a patient treated with antithyroid drugs. The receptors were gathered from a woman between 18 and 29 years old with Graves disease. The CDR3 runs from the conserved cysteine through the conserved F or W. Fields, in order: CDR3 length, V gene, clone size, J gene, D gene, CDR3 protein, CDR3 DNA. D genes are given only for firm matches. For some rows the clone size is stated as once, few or many, or as a class when expanded; others skip it.

CDR3 length: 13
V gene: TRBV19
clone size: many
J gene: TRBJ2-5
D gene: TRBD2
CDR3 protein: CATQLAGVGTQYF
CDR3 DNA: TGTGCCACGCAACTAGCGGGAGTGGGGACCCAGTACTTC

CDR3 length: 13
V gene: TRBV2
clone size: many
J gene: TRBJ1-2
D gene: TRBD1
CDR3 protein: CASSGDRLYGYTF
CDR3 DNA: TGTGCCAGCAGTGGGGACAGACTCTATGGCTACACCTTC

CDR3 length: 16
V gene: TRBV20-1
clone size: few
J gene: TRBJ1-4
D gene: .
CDR3 protein: CSARDFMGPTNEKLFF
CDR3 DNA: TGCAGTGCTAGAGATTTCATGGGACCGACAAATGAAAAACTGTTTTTT

CDR3 length: 15
V gene: TRBV28
clone size: many
J gene: TRBJ2-7
D gene: TRBD1
CDR3 protein: CASSLFGTGGNEQYF
CDR3 DNA: TGTGCCAGCAGTTTGTTCGGGACAGGGGGCAACGAGCAGTACTTC

CDR3 length: 15
V gene: TRBV2
clone size: many
J gene: TRBJ2-7
D gene: .
CDR3 protein: CASSDRIGVPYEQYF
CDR3 DNA: TGTGCCAGCAGTGATCGTATAGGGGTTCCCTACGAGCAGTACTTC

CDR3 length: 17
V gene: TRBV2
clone size: many
J gene: TRBJ2-3
D gene: TRBD2
CDR3 protein: CASSQLASGTGTDTQYF
CDR3 DNA: TGTGCCAGCAGTCAGCTGGCTAGCGGGACGGGCACAGATACGCAGTATTTT

CDR3 length: 15
V gene: TRBV6-1
clone size: .
J gene: TRBJ2-6
D gene: .
CDR3 protein: CASSEVRVGANVLTF
CDR3 DNA: TGTGCCAGCAGTGAAGTGAGGGTTGGGGCCAACGTCCTGACTTTC

CDR3 length: 16
V gene: TRBV3-1
clone size: many
J gene: TRBJ2-2
D gene: .
CDR3 protein: CASSRVGGQNTGELFF
CDR3 DNA: TGTGCCAGCAGCCGCGTCGGCGGGCAGAACACCGGGGAGCTGTTTTTT

CDR3 length: 14
V gene: TRBV29-1
clone size: many
J gene: TRBJ2-2
D gene: .
CDR3 protein: CSVGRQANTGELFF
CDR3 DNA: TGCAGCGTTGGGAGACAGGCGAACACCGGGGAGCTGTTTTTT

CDR3 length: 14
V gene: TRBV7-6
clone size: many
J gene: TRBJ2-7
D gene: .
CDR3 protein: CASKPTAGLYEQYF
CDR3 DNA: TGTGCCAGCAAACCGACAGCGGGCTTGTACGAGCAGTACTTC

CDR3 length: 19
V gene: TRBV27
clone size: .
J gene: TRBJ1-4
D gene: TRBD1
CDR3 protein: CASSLWGDRVTTTNEKLFF
CDR3 DNA: TGTGCCAGCAGTTTATGGGGGGACAGGGTTACGACCACTAATGAAAAACTGTTTTTT

CDR3 length: 14
V gene: TRBV19
clone size: .
J gene: TRBJ2-7
D gene: .
CDR3 protein: CASSARGRISEQYF
CDR3 DNA: TGTGCCAGTTCCGCCAGGGGAAGGATCTCCGAGCAGTACTTC

CDR3 length: 16
V gene: TRBV12-3/TRBV12-4
clone size: many
J gene: TRBJ2-3
D gene: .
CDR3 protein: CASRPSRVRGTDTQYF
CDR3 DNA: TGTGCCAGCAGACCCTCCCGGGTTAGAGGCACAGATACGCAGTATTTT

CDR3 length: 13
V gene: TRBV11-2
clone size: many
J gene: TRBJ1-1
D gene: .
CDR3 protein: CASSLDVGTEAFF
CDR3 DNA: TGTGCCAGCAGCTTAGATGTGGGGACTGAAGCTTTCTTT

CDR3 length: 13
V gene: TRBV6-1
clone size: .
J gene: TRBJ1-5
D gene: TRBD1
CDR3 protein: CASSAQGDQPQHF
CDR3 DNA: TGTGCCAGCAGTGCCCAGGGGGATCAGCCCCAGCATTTT

CDR3 length: 16
V gene: TRBV29-1
clone size: many
J gene: TRBJ2-1
D gene: .
CDR3 protein: CSVEYTYRPSYNEQFF
CDR3 DNA: TGCAGCGTTGAATACACTTATAGACCTTCCTACAATGAGCAGTTCTTC

CDR3 length: 13
V gene: TRBV2
clone size: many
J gene: TRBJ2-1
D gene: TRBD2
CDR3 protein: CASSPGQRGEQFF
CDR3 DNA: TGTGCCAGCAGTCCTGGTCAGCGGGGAGAGCAGTTCTTC

CDR3 length: 15
V gene: TRBV27
clone size: many
J gene: TRBJ2-2
D gene: TRBD2
CDR3 protein: CANLERDGNTGELFF
CDR3 DNA: TGTGCCAACCTGGAGCGGGATGGGAACACCGGGGAGCTGTTTTTT

CDR3 length: 14
V gene: TRBV7-3
clone size: .
J gene: TRBJ2-5
D gene: TRBD2
CDR3 protein: CASSRSSGQETQYF
CDR3 DNA: TGTGCCAGCAGCCGCTCTAGCGGACAAGAGACCCAGTACTTC

CDR3 length: 10
V gene: TRBV28
clone size: many
J gene: TRBJ2-4
D gene: .
CDR3 protein: CASRGGIQYF
CDR3 DNA: TGTGCCAGCAGGGGAGGCATTCAGTACTTC

CDR3 length: 13
V gene: TRBV11-1
clone size: many
J gene: TRBJ2-1
D gene: .
CDR3 protein: CASSLEPFNEQFF
CDR3 DNA: TGTGCCAGCAGCTTAGAGCCGTTCAATGAGCAGTTCTTC

CDR3 length: 15
V gene: TRBV7-2
clone size: many
J gene: TRBJ1-1
D gene: TRBD1
CDR3 protein: CASSAQQGVRGKAFF
CDR3 DNA: TGTGCCAGCAGCGCCCAACAGGGGGTTCGGGGAAAAGCTTTCTTT

CDR3 length: 15
V gene: TRBV20-1
clone size: many
J gene: TRBJ1-1
D gene: .
CDR3 protein: CSASRPAWGDTEAFF
CDR3 DNA: TGCAGTGCTAGCAGGCCCGCCTGGGGCGACACTGAAGCTTTCTTT

CDR3 length: 17
V gene: TRBV12-3/TRBV12-4
clone size: many
J gene: TRBJ2-2
D gene: .
CDR3 protein: CASSPKSLTGYTGELFF
CDR3 DNA: TGTGCCAGCAGCCCCAAGTCCCTGACAGGATACACCGGGGAGCTGTTTTTT

CDR3 length: 15
V gene: TRBV27
clone size: many
J gene: TRBJ1-1
D gene: TRBD1
CDR3 protein: CASSKDRGYGTEAFF
CDR3 DNA: TGTGCCAGCAGTAAGGACAGGGGGTATGGCACTGAAGCTTTCTTT

CDR3 length: 14
V gene: TRBV30
clone size: .
J gene: TRBJ1-1
D gene: .
CDR3 protein: CAWTLGTMTGQAFF
CDR3 DNA: TGTGCCTGGACCCTTGGGACGATGACCGGTCAAGCTTTCTTT

CDR3 length: 13
V gene: TRBV28
clone size: .
J gene: TRBJ2-1
D gene: .
CDR3 protein: CASRTRVGNEQFF
CDR3 DNA: TGTGCCAGCCGGACACGGGTTGGTAATGAGCAGTTCTTC

CDR3 length: 15
V gene: TRBV6-1
clone size: many
J gene: TRBJ2-2
D gene: .
CDR3 protein: CASSQRNLGAGELFF
CDR3 DNA: TGTGCCAGCAGCCAGAGGAATTTGGGGGCCGGGGAGCTGTTTTTT

CDR3 length: 15
V gene: TRBV11-2
clone size: few
J gene: TRBJ2-7
D gene: TRBD2
CDR3 protein: CASSPPGLVGIEQYF
CDR3 DNA: TGTGCCAGCAGCCCCCCGGGACTAGTCGGCATCGAGCAGTACTTC

CDR3 length: 17
V gene: TRBV2
clone size: few
J gene: TRBJ1-3
D gene: .
CDR3 protein: CASSETGSPQGGNTIYF
CDR3 DNA: TGTGCCAGCAGTGAAACAGGCTCACCCCAGGGTGGAAACACCATATATTTT

CDR3 length: 17
V gene: TRBV4-2
clone size: .
J gene: TRBJ2-3
D gene: TRBD2
CDR3 protein: CASSPLGGREAEDTQYF
CDR3 DNA: TGTGCCAGCAGCCCCCTGGGGGGGCGGGAGGCTGAAGATACGCAGTATTTT

CDR3 length: 14
V gene: TRBV11-2
clone size: .
J gene: TRBJ2-7
D gene: .
CDR3 protein: CASSSGPRSYEQYF
CDR3 DNA: TGTGCCAGCAGCTCGGGACCTCGCTCCTACGAGCAGTACTTC

CDR3 length: 17
V gene: TRBV11-3
clone size: .
J gene: TRBJ2-2
D gene: TRBD1
CDR3 protein: CASSHQGWTGNTGELFF
CDR3 DNA: TGTGCCAGCAGCCACCAGGGGTGGACAGGGAACACCGGGGAGCTGTTTTTT

CDR3 length: 14
V gene: TRBV19
clone size: .
J gene: TRBJ1-5
D gene: .
CDR3 protein: CASSIRTDNQPQHF
CDR3 DNA: TGTGCCAGTAGTATAAGGACAGATAATCAGCCCCAGCATTTT

CDR3 length: 15
V gene: TRBV4-3
clone size: .
J gene: TRBJ2-2
D gene: .
CDR3 protein: CASSQDYGGSGELFF
CDR3 DNA: TGCGCCAGCAGCCAAGATTATGGGGGATCCGGGGAGCTGTTTTTT

CDR3 length: 12
V gene: TRBV18
clone size: few
J gene: TRBJ2-3
D gene: .
CDR3 protein: CASSPIPDTQYF
CDR3 DNA: TGTGCCAGCTCACCAATCCCAGATACGCAGTATTTT

CDR3 length: 12
V gene: TRBV7-9
clone size: .
J gene: TRBJ2-2
D gene: .
CDR3 protein: CASRLSPGELFF
CDR3 DNA: TGTGCCAGCAGACTTAGTCCCGGGGAGCTGTTTTTT